The 31 T cell receptor beta chains presented below share a single source sample, sequenced in a study of T-cell memory formation after mild COVID-19. TCRdb used MiXCR to reprocess the 5' RACE reads, holding one entry per CDR3 protein. The sample has tens of thousands of distinct CDR3 sequences, 15% to 20% seen once. Sequenced input: PBMCs or a T cell subset sorted from them (not recorded which). These receptors originate from an adult who had mild COVID-19 (a few samples of this study predate the infection). Cell type and time point are not known.

V is TRBV24-1 and J is TRBJ1-1; 7 nucleotides match TRBD1. Germline V gene sequence: CDR1 KGHDR, CDR2 SFDVKD. V shed 7 bases and J 3 bases; nucleotides not matched to a gene: 10. This CDR3 spans 15 amino acids. The CDR3 DNA sequence: TGTGCCACCAGACCGGGACAGAGTGATTACACTGAAGCTTTCTTT. It codes for CATRPGQSDYTEAFF.

As for this clonotype: A read error is possible here, since a much larger clone lies one base away. The CDR3 DNA follows: TGTGCCAGCAGGCCGCCCCTTCTTAGGACAGTGGTGATTGAAAAACTGTTTTTT. Translated, it gives CASRPPLLRTVVIEKLFF. The chain combines TRBV6-1 with TRBJ1-4; D is possibly TRBD1 (6 bases). CDR3 size: 18 residues. The V gene's germline CDR1 is MNHNS and CDR2 SASEGT. V lost 6 bases, J lost 7 bases, and 27 bases lay in between.

This clonotype was picked up many times. J is TRBJ2-5 and V is TRBV12-3 or TRBV12-4, with D unresolved. V was pared by 0 bases and J by 2 bases, with 7 bases between. CDR3 length: 14 amino acids. The DNA of the CDR3 is TGTGCCAGCAGTTTAGCGCCTATTCAAGAGACCCAGTACTTC. Its protein is CASSLAPIQETQYF.

V is TRBV15 and J is TRBJ2-1, with D possibly TRBD1 on 6 matching bases. Germline V gives CDR1 LNHNV, CDR2 YYDKDF (reference sequence). With 0 bases removed from V and 5 bases from J, the gap between germline ends came to 11 bases. CDR3 length: 15 amino acids. Here the CDR3 DNA reads TGTGCCACCAGCAGAGAGTTGGCAGGGGACAATGAGCAGTTCTTC. It encodes CATSRELAGDNEQFF.

On this clonotype itself: A much bigger clone sits one base away, suggesting this may be a read error. Here the CDR3 reads CASSPPTQSEQFF. In DNA form, the CDR3 reads TGTGCCAGCTCACCACCCACCCAAAGTGAGCAGTTCTTC. The rearrangement joins TRBV18 to TRBJ2-1; D is unclear. V lost 0 bases to trimming and J lost 9 bases, with 9 bases between them. CDR1 and CDR2 from the germline V gene are KGHSH and LQKENI. This CDR3 spans 13 amino acids.

This clonotype was found many times. The chain links TRBV4-1 to TRBJ1-4; D is unresolved. The CDR3 spans 16 residues. Trimming pared 8 bases from V and 0 bases from J, leaving 16 bases between. Germline V CDR1 and CDR2: MGHRA, YSYEKL. CDR3 nucleotides: TGCGCCAGCTTATCCCACAGCATTGCAACTAATGAAAAACTGTTTTTT. It codes for CASLSHSIATNEKLFF.

This clonotype appeared many times. This chain uses TRBV5-1 with TRBJ2-2; 9 bases line up with TRBD1. The germline V gene encodes CDR1 SGHRS and CDR2 YFSETQ. The CDR3 contains 16 residues. The J segment lost 1 base and the V segment lost 2 bases, leaving 3 bases of the junction unmatched. The DNA for the CDR3 is TGCGCCAGCAGCTTCCGGACAGGGGAGAACACCGGGGAGCTGTTTTTT. Its translation is CASSFRTGENTGELFF.

This clonotype was counted many times. The genes are TRBV6-6 and TRBJ2-5; 8 nucleotides line up with TRBD1. The V segment lost 3 bases and the J segment 5 bases; nucleotides outside the gene matches: 5. The CDR3 contains 14 residues. Germline assignment: CDR1 MNHNY and CDR2 SVGAGI (reference sequence). CDR3 nucleotides: TGTGCCAGCAGTTATCAGGGGGCGGGGGAGACCCAGTACTTC. Amino acids: CASSYQGAGETQYF.

This clonotype was recorded at least ten times. The chain joins TRBV6-2 or TRBV6-3 to TRBJ2-1, with 14 bases fitting TRBD2. Losses at the gene ends were 6 bases for V and 7 bases for J; bases not matched to a gene: 11. CDR1 and CDR2 from the germline V gene are MNHEY and SVGEGT. The CDR3 contains 17 residues. The CDR3 region has the DNA TGTGCCAGCAGACGACGGATCGGGACTAGCGGGAGAAATGAGCAGTTCTTC. Protein sequence: CASRRRIGTSGRNEQFF.

This clonotype occurred many times. The V gene is TRBV6-5, the J gene TRBJ1-6; 7 positions agree with TRBD1. The CDR3 loop spans 13 amino acids. Germline loops: CDR1 MNHEY, CDR2 SVGAGI. Trimming cost V 5 bases and J 7 bases; bases outside gene matches: 2. The CDR3: CASSQTGNSPLHF. CDR3 nucleotides: TGTGCCAGCAGTCAGACAGGGAATTCACCCCTCCACTTT.

J is TRBJ2-3 and V is TRBV9, with D perhaps TRBD1 or TRBD2 (5 bases each). V was pared by 2 bases and J by 2 bases, with 6 bases between. The length of the CDR3 is 13 residues. Germline CDR1 is SGDLS and CDR2 is YYNGEE. For the CDR3, the DNA is TGTGCCAGCAGCGTGGGGACCACAGATACGCAGTATTTT. Amino acid sequence: CASSVGTTDTQYF.

This clonotype came up many times. This chain links TRBV12-3 or TRBV12-4 with TRBJ2-4, with unresolved D. The CDR3 is 15 amino acids. The V end lost 7 bases, the J end lost 0 bases, and 13 bases lay between the germline ends. CDR3 region: CASTPGPLAKNIQYF. The CDR3 DNA follows: TGTGCCAGCACCCCCGGTCCTCTAGCCAAAAACATTCAGTACTTC.

The V and J genes are TRBV12-3 or TRBV12-4 and TRBJ1-2; D is unresolved. This CDR3 has 13 amino acids. Deletions cut 1 base from V and 7 bases from J, with 10 bases between. This CDR3 is CASSLELTTGYTF. DNA of the CDR3: TGTGCCAGCAGTTTAGAACTAACTACTGGCTACACCTTC.

This sequence joins TRBV5-1 and TRBJ1-2, with 9 bases lining up with TRBD1. J was trimmed by 5 bases and V by 3 bases; bases with no gene match: 5. The CDR3 runs 14 residues. CDR1 SGHRS and CDR2 YFSETQ come from the germline V gene. This CDR3 is CASSSEGTGYGYTF. CDR3 in DNA: TGCGCCAGCAGCTCGGAGGGGACAGGGTATGGCTACACCTTC.

Ten or more counts support this clonotype. The V call is TRBV12-3 or TRBV12-4, the J call TRBJ1-2, with 11 bases matching TRBD1. The CDR3 is 13 amino acids. V gave up 3 bases and J gave up 7 bases; unmatched junction bases: 1. CDR3 DNA sequence: TGTGCCAGCAGTTTGGGACAGGGGGTTGGCTACACCTTC. Translation: CASSLGQGVGYTF.

This clonotype has at least ten counts. The V and J genes are TRBV7-2 and TRBJ2-7; 7 bases map to TRBD1. The CDR3 extends over 15 amino acids. Germline values: CDR1 SGHTA, CDR2 FQGNSA. V trimming: 4 bases; J trimming: 1 base; junction bases outside the gene matches: 7. CDR3 in amino acids: CASSSDGRGSYEQYF. The DNA of the CDR3 is TGTGCCAGCAGCTCAGATGGCAGGGGGTCCTACGAGCAGTACTTC.

This clonotype was detected only a few times. The rearrangement joins TRBV7-8 to TRBJ1-1; possible D gene TRBD1, 5 bases. V was clipped by 5 bases and J by 5 bases, with 21 bases between them. This CDR3 is 16 amino acids long. Looked up from germline, CDR1 is SGHVS and CDR2 is FQNEAQ. Here the CDR3 DNA reads TGTGCCAGCAGCCCTCAATTGGGGGACGGGGGTACTGAAGCTTTCTTT. It yields the protein CASSPQLGDGGTEAFF.

This clonotype was counted at least ten times. The V and J genes are TRBV5-1 and TRBJ1-3; D is possibly TRBD1 (5 bases). Trimming cost V 4 bases and J 8 bases, with 10 bases left between them. Per germline, CDR1 SGHRS and CDR2 YFSETQ. The CDR3 runs 12 residues. CDR3 sequence (DNA): TGCGCCAGCAGCCGGTCCAGGGACACCATATATTTT. Encoded protein: CASSRSRDTIYF.

This clonotype was seen repeatedly, ten times or more. The chain employs TRBV7-2 and TRBJ2-3; D gene uncertain. The CDR3 runs 14 residues. The germline gives CDR1 SGHTA, CDR2 FQGNSA. Between the trimmed V and J ends, which lost 3 bases and 0 bases, there was a span of 7 bases. CDR3 nucleotides: TGTGCCAGCAGCTTCCGGGCTAGCACAGATACGCAGTATTTT. Its translation: CASSFRASTDTQYF. The variable domain in full, completed from reference TRBV7-2 and TRBJ2-3, reads GAGVSQSPSNKVTEKGKDVELRCDPISGHTALYWYRQSLGQGLEFLIYFQGNSAPDKSGLPSDRFSAERTGGSVSTLTIQRTQQEDSAVYLCASSFRASTDTQYFGPGTRLTVL.

This clonotype occurred many times. This chain's CDR3 is CASSLGGANTEAFF. In DNA, the CDR3 is TGCGCCAGCAGCTTGGGGGGGGCGAACACTGAAGCTTTCTTT. V is TRBV5-1 and J is TRBJ1-1; D perhaps matches TRBD1 (6 bases). The CDR3 totals 14 residues. Trimming removed 0 bases from V and 1 base from J, with 7 bases in between. Germline values: CDR1 SGHRS, CDR2 YFSETQ.

In this sample, this clonotype turned up many times. This chain uses TRBV4-1 with TRBJ2-3; D gene uncertain. Trimming cost V 0 bases and J 2 bases, with 9 bases left between them. The germline V gene encodes CDR1 MGHRA and CDR2 YSYEKL. CDR3 length: 15 amino acids. The CDR3, as DNA: TGCGCCAGCAGCCAAGATCCTCCCCCCACAGATACGCAGTATTTT. Amino acid sequence: CASSQDPPPTDTQYF.

This clonotype was recorded many times. The chain recombines TRBV15 with TRBJ1-1; D is undetermined. The V and J ends lost 0 bases and 1 base respectively, with 3 bases between them. There are 13 residues in the CDR3. Looked up from germline, CDR1 is LNHNV and CDR2 is YYDKDF (reference sequence). CDR3 residues: CATSRETNTEAFF. In DNA, the CDR3 is TGTGCCACCAGCAGAGAAACGAACACTGAAGCTTTCTTT.

Many counts were recorded for this clonotype. The genes are TRBV27 and TRBJ2-5, with TRBD1 matching over 8 bases. Germline V gene sequence: CDR1 MNHEY, CDR2 SMNVEV (reference sequence). The CDR3 has 16 residues. V dropped 2 bases and J dropped 3; count of bases not matched to a gene: 8. CDR3 region: CASSLEAGGFEETQYF. The CDR3 coding sequence is TGTGCCAGCAGTTTAGAGGCAGGGGGCTTCGAAGAGACCCAGTACTTC.

This clonotype is judged medium-sized. The V and J genes are TRBV19 and TRBJ2-1; D possibly corresponds to TRBD2 (5 bases). The CDR3 is 14 residues long. Germline CDR1 LNHDA, CDR2 SQIVND (reference sequence). Trimming left V 4 bases short and J 5 bases short, with 12 bases between. CDR3 nucleotides: TGTGCCAGTAGTAGGGTGTGGCGGGACAATGAGCAGTTCTTC. This gives the protein CASSRVWRDNEQFF.

In its sample, this clonotype was seen many times. The rearrangement uses TRBV12-3 or TRBV12-4 and TRBJ2-1; perhaps D is TRBD1 or TRBD2 (6 bases each). The CDR3 has 16 amino acids. V was cut by 7 bases and J by 10 bases, with 26 bases left in between. The CDR3 is CASTKGVGGALAEQFF. The CDR3 DNA reads TGTGCCAGCACCAAGGGGGTGGGGGGAGCGCTAGCGGAGCAGTTCTTC.

The chain uses TRBV2 and TRBJ1-5; tentatively, D is TRBD1 (6 bases). CDR1 is SNHLY, CDR2 FYNNEI, per germline. CDR3 length: 13 amino acids. V gave up 8 bases and J gave up 0 bases, with 8 bases separating them. This CDR3 is CASHRDSNQPQHF. The CDR3 DNA sequence: TGTGCCAGCCACAGGGATAGCAATCAGCCCCAGCATTTT.

The chain uses TRBV4-3 and TRBJ1-1; TRBD1 agrees at 7 bases. V shed 1 base, J shed 2 bases, and the junction held 7 bases outside the gene matches. The CDR3 runs to 16 residues. CDR1 LGHNA and CDR2 YSLEER come from the germline V gene. CDR3 nucleotides: TGCGCCAGCAGCCAAGGACCAGGGGGACTAAACACTGAAGCTTTCTTT. This translates into CASSQGPGGLNTEAFF.

The chain uses TRBV20-1 and TRBJ2-7, with no clear D. CDR1 is DFQATT, CDR2 SNEGSKA, per germline (reference sequence). This CDR3 contains 14 residues. V was clipped by 0 bases and J by 0 bases, with 9 bases between them. In nucleotides, the CDR3 is TGCAGTGCTAGAGATCTGGCAGTCTCCTACGAGCAGTACTTC. This sequence encodes CSARDLAVSYEQYF.

The chain carries TRBV5-1 and TRBJ1-2; D unresolved. This CDR3 spans 15 amino acids. Trimming shortened V by 0 bases and J by 3 bases, and 12 bases separated the two germline ends. The germline V gene encodes CDR1 SGHRS and CDR2 YFSETQ. In DNA, the CDR3 is TGCGCCAGCAGCTTGGCGTCCTTTCTCGACTATGGCTACACCTTC. Translation gives CASSLASFLDYGYTF.

The sample holds many counts of this clonotype. The chain combines TRBV27 with TRBJ2-7, with D tentatively TRBD1 (6 bases). Germline V gene lookup returns CDR1 MNHEY and CDR2 SMNVEV (reference sequence). The CDR3 has 13 residues. Trimming removed 2 bases from V and 6 bases from J, with 11 bases in between. CDR3 nucleotides: TGTGCCAGCAGTTTAAGGTCAGGGGCCGAGCAGTACTTC. Its protein is CASSLRSGAEQYF.

This clonotype has a count of ten or more. CDR3 in amino acids: CASSLPRGSVFF. CDR3 coding DNA: TGTGCCAGCAGCTTACCTCGGGGGTCGGTGTTCTTC. The chain has TRBV7-6 and TRBJ2-1; D is possibly TRBD2 (6 bases). This CDR3 has 12 amino acids. Trimming left V 2 bases short and J 15 bases short, with 14 bases between. Germline V gives CDR1 SGHVS, CDR2 FNYEAQ.